This passage covers 25 T cell receptor beta chains from one sample sequenced in a study of T cell responses to AZD1222 COVID-19 vaccine. TCRdb keeps only in-frame clones here, not all; method: immunoSEQ multiplex PCR. The data show approximately 180,000 clones, with 75% to 90% seen just once and 2.5% to 3% held by the top ten. The sample in question was peripheral blood, obtained on day 0 of AZD1222 vaccination. The receptor set was obtained from an adult in good health.

The chain employs TRBV5-1 and TRBJ2-5; 9 bases line up with TRBD2. The germline V gene encodes CDR1 SGHRS and CDR2 YFSETQ. The CDR3 totals 21 residues. Trimming removed 0 bases from V and 7 bases from J; junction bases left unmatched: 25. The CDR3 loop reads CASSLVFQYGVAGALPGTQYF. CDR3 nucleotide sequence: TGCGCCAGCAGCTTGGTATTTCAGTACGGGGTAGCGGGAGCCCTACCCGGGACCCAGTACTTC.

The chain employs TRBV5-5 and TRBJ1-3; TRBD1 agrees at 9 bases. The CDR3 covers 16 residues. Per the germline V gene, CDR1 is SGHKS and CDR2 is YYEKEE (reference sequence). With 0 bases clipped from V and 4 bases from J, the junction kept 5 bases outside the gene matches. This CDR3 is CASSLAPDRGGNTIYF. The CDR3 DNA sequence: TGTGCCAGCAGCTTGGCCCCGGACAGGGGAGGAAACACCATATATTTT.

V usage is TRBV6-5 and J usage is TRBJ1-2; 9 bases are shared with TRBD1. CDR1 and CDR2 from the germline V gene are MNHEY and SVGAGI. CDR3 length: 15 residues. The junction had 8 bases not matched to a gene; V was cut back by 2 bases and J by 7 bases. CDR3 amino acids: CASSYESGTGSGYTF. CDR3 coding DNA: TGTGCCAGCAGTTACGAATCCGGGACAGGGAGTGGCTACACCTTC.

The chain carries TRBV3-1 (or the pseudogene TRBV3-2) and TRBJ2-3; D gene ambiguous. The CDR3 is 13 amino acids. Germline V lookup: CDR1 LGHDT, CDR2 YNNKEL (reference sequence). Trimming took off 1 base at V and 6 bases at J, with 8 bases between the two ends. The CDR3 nucleotides read TGTGCCAGCAGCCAAGTCTGGCGTGATACGCAGTATTTT. Amino acid sequence: CASSQVWRDTQYF.

The CDR3 nucleotides read TGTGCCAGCAGCGTTAACACCGGGGAGCTGTTTTTT. Translated: CASSVNTGELFF. The J gene is TRBJ2-2, the V gene TRBV9; no clear D gene. The CDR3 totals 12 residues. V lost 2 bases and J 2 bases, leaving 1 base between the germline ends. Per germline, CDR1 SGDLS and CDR2 YYNGEE.

The chain combines TRBV28 with TRBJ2-7; D assignment may be TRBD1 or TRBD2 (6 bases each). The germline V gene encodes CDR1 MDHEN and CDR2 SYDVKM. The CDR3 spans 14 residues. The V gene lost 10 bases and the J gene lost 2 bases, with 18 bases spanning the gap. CDR3 coding DNA: TGTGCCACCACTAGGGGGGTGGTGACCTACGAGCAGTACTTC. Amino acid sequence: CATTRGVVTYEQYF.

The rearrangement uses TRBV15 and TRBJ2-1; 10 nucleotides agree with TRBD2. The ends lost 4 bases at V and 5 bases at J; junction bases unmatched: 5. The CDR3 contains 15 residues. Germline V CDR1 and CDR2: LNHNV, YYDKDF (reference sequence). The CDR3 nucleotides are TGTGCCACCAGCATTGGGACTAGCGCAAACAATGAGCAGTTCTTC. This gives the protein CATSIGTSANNEQFF.

The rearrangement joins TRBV5-1 to TRBJ1-6; TRBD1 is a possible D gene (6 bases). The CDR3 runs to 15 residues. The V gene's germline CDR1 is SGHRS and CDR2 YFSETQ. The V end was cut by 4 bases, the J end by 5 bases, with 13 bases between. CDR3 in amino acids: CASSPATGNNSPLHF. For the CDR3, the DNA is TGCGCCAGCAGCCCCGCTACAGGGAATAATTCACCCCTCCACTTT. Full variable domain (missing parts from reference TRBV5-1 and TRBJ1-6): KAGVTQTPRYLIKTRGQQVTLSCSPISGHRSVSWYQQTPGQGLQFLFEYFSETQRNKGNFPGRFSGRQFSNSRSEMNVSTLELGDSALYLCASSPATGNNSPLHFGNGTRLTVT.

The DNA for the CDR3 is TGCAGCGTTTCCCGGGACAGGGGTTCCGAGCAGTACTTC. Protein: CSVSRDRGSEQYF. The genes are TRBV29-1 and TRBJ2-7; 10 bases match TRBD1. Germline CDR1 is SQVTM and CDR2 is ANQGSEA. There are 13 residues in the CDR3. Losses at the gene ends were 5 bases for V and 6 bases for J; bases not matched to a gene: 7.

The chain has TRBV12-3 or TRBV12-4 and TRBJ1-4, with a possible D match to TRBD1 (6 bases). V lost 6 bases, J lost 5 bases, and 10 bases lay in between. CDR3 length: 13 amino acids. CDR3 in DNA: TGTGCCAGCAGGCCACAGGGAAATGAAAAACTGTTTTTT. Translating it yields CASRPQGNEKLFF.

V gene TRBV5-4 combines with J gene TRBJ1-3; D uncertain. Trimming left V 0 bases short and J 2 bases short, with 6 bases between. The germline gives CDR1 SGHNT, CDR2 YYREEE (reference sequence). This CDR3 spans 14 amino acids. The CDR3 DNA follows: TGTGCCAGCAGCTTGGAGGCTACTGGAAACACCATATATTTT. Encoded protein: CASSLEATGNTIYF.

The chain joins TRBV2 to TRBJ2-2; 7 nucleotides match TRBD2. The CDR3 loop spans 16 amino acids. The V segment lost 6 bases and the J segment 0 bases; nucleotides outside the gene matches: 7. CDR1 and CDR2 (germline): SNHLY, FYNNEI. CDR3 sequence: CASRRGTSANTGELFF. CDR3 bases: TGTGCCAGCAGGAGGGGAACTAGCGCGAACACCGGGGAGCTGTTTTTT.

This sequence joins TRBV5-6 and TRBJ2-7; D might be TRBD2 (5 bases). The CDR3 sequence is 14 residues long. Germline values: CDR1 SGHDT, CDR2 YYEEEE. V was trimmed by 0 bases and J by 3 bases, leaving 10 bases between them. CDR3 in DNA: TGTGCCAGCAGCTTGGCCCCTGAGGGCTACGAGCAGTACTTC. Translating it yields CASSLAPEGYEQYF. The complete variable domain, with remaining parts taken from reference TRBV5-6 and TRBJ2-7, reads DAGVTQSPTHLIKTRGQQVTLRCSPKSGHDTVSWYQQALGQGPQFIFQYYEEEERQRGNFPDRFSGHQFPNYSSELNVNALLLGDSALYLCASSLAPEGYEQYFGPGTRLTVT.

V usage is TRBV5-4 and J usage is TRBJ1-1; D might be TRBD1 (5 bases). Per germline, CDR1 SGHNT and CDR2 YYREEE (reference sequence). V was shortened by 2 bases and J by 5 bases, with 7 bases between the two germline ends. This CDR3 spans 12 amino acids. The DNA for the CDR3 is TGTGCCAGCAGCTTAGGGGTTACTGAAGCTTTCTTT. As protein: CASSLGVTEAFF.

In its sample, this clone was seen once. The chain links TRBV29-1 to TRBJ2-5; 8 nucleotides align to TRBD2. V was pared by 5 bases and J by 4 bases, with 9 bases of the junction left unmatched. Germline CDR1 SQVTM, CDR2 ANQGSEA. This CDR3 has 14 amino acids. The CDR3 sequence is CSVIGTSNRETQYF. The CDR3 DNA is TGCAGCGTTATCGGGACTAGTAACAGAGAGACCCAGTACTTC.

The count of this clone is one. The chain carries TRBV5-1 and TRBJ1-6; 7 nucleotides line up with TRBD1. CDR1 is SGHRS and CDR2 is YFSETQ in the germline V gene. This CDR3 region has 15 residues. V lost 3 bases and J lost 12; bases outside the gene matches: 12. As DNA, the CDR3 is TGCGCCAGCAGCTCAAGGGGCAGGGGGGCCGAACCCCTCCACTTT. Translating it yields CASSSRGRGAEPLHF.

The gene calls are TRBV7-8 and TRBJ1-3; tentatively, D is TRBD1 (6 bases). Trimming removed 4 bases from V and 0 bases from J, with 13 bases in between. CDR3 length: 16 amino acids. Germline lookup yields CDR1 SGHVS and CDR2 FQNEAQ. The CDR3 loop is CASSWGDTSSGNTIYF. CDR3 DNA: TGTGCCAGCAGCTGGGGGGACACGAGCTCTGGAAACACCATATATTTT. The full variable domain, with the rest looked up from reference TRBV7-8 and TRBJ1-3, is GAGVSQSPRYKVAKRGQDVALRCDPISGHVSLFWYQQALGQGPEFLTYFQNEAQLDKSGLPSDRFFAERPEGSVSTLKIQRTQQEDSAVYLCASSWGDTSSGNTIYFGEGSWLTVV.

The V call is TRBV19, the J call TRBJ1-6, with 7 bases fitting TRBD1. J was trimmed by 9 bases and V by 6 bases; bases with no gene match: 8. The germline V gene has CDR1 LNHDA and CDR2 SQIVND (reference sequence). This CDR3 has 14 residues. CDR3 bases: TGTGCCAGTAGGGGGACAGTATTTTTTTCACCCCTCCACTTT. Protein sequence: CASRGTVFFSPLHF.

This clone was recorded once. The V call is TRBV6-6, the J call TRBJ1-2; D gene unclear. V dropped 4 bases and J dropped 6 bases, with 9 bases sitting between them. CDR1 is MNHNY, CDR2 SVGAGI, per germline (reference sequence). The CDR3 length is 12 residues. The CDR3 DNA reads TGTGCCAGCAGTTTCAACATGGATGGCTACACCTTC. Residues: CASSFNMDGYTF.

V gene TRBV5-1 combines with J gene TRBJ2-3; 9 bases map to TRBD2. This CDR3 contains 16 residues. Germline V CDR1 and CDR2: SGHRS, YFSETQ. J lost 5 bases, V lost 4 bases, and 11 bases had no gene match. CDR3 coding DNA: TGCGCCAGCAGCCCCCCGATTAGCGGGAGTAGAGATACGCAGTATTTT. Its protein is CASSPPISGSRDTQYF.

V gene TRBV6-1 combines with J gene TRBJ1-3; D may be TRBD1 (6 bases). Per germline, CDR1 MNHNS and CDR2 SASEGT. This CDR3 has 15 amino acids. Trimming shortened V by 6 bases and J by 0 bases, and 12 bases separated the two germline ends. The DNA for the CDR3 is TGTGCCAGCAGGAGGGACATCTTCTCTGGAAACACCATATATTTT. This encodes CASRRDIFSGNTIYF.

The V call is TRBV5-1, the J call TRBJ1-6; tentatively, D is TRBD1 (5 bases). Germline loops: CDR1 SGHRS, CDR2 YFSETQ. The CDR3 has 15 residues. Trimming cost V 0 bases and J 9 bases, with 13 bases left between them. The CDR3 loop is CASSLDQGRVSPLHF. The CDR3, as DNA: TGCGCCAGCAGCTTGGACCAGGGACGGGTTTCACCCCTCCACTTT.

This chain joins TRBV7-3 and TRBJ1-3; unclear D gene. The CDR3 spans 16 residues. Between the trimmed V and J ends, which lost 0 bases and 0 bases, there was a span of 9 bases. Germline CDR1 SGHTA, CDR2 FQGTGA. The CDR3 nucleotides read TGTGCCAGCAGCTTAACTAACCTACTCTCTGGAAACACCATATATTTT. Its protein is CASSLTNLLSGNTIYF.

J is TRBJ2-5 and V is TRBV30; a weak D match, TRBD2 (6 bases). The germline V gene encodes CDR1 GTSNPN and CDR2 SVGIG (reference sequence). Trimming left V 1 base short and J 5 bases short, with 17 bases between. The CDR3 runs 15 residues. The CDR3 region is CAWSATRGLGETQYF. Here the CDR3 DNA reads TGTGCCTGGAGTGCCACCCGGGGGTTGGGCGAGACCCAGTACTTC.

The chain is built from TRBV10-1 and TRBJ2-1; 10 nucleotides agree with TRBD2. This CDR3 has 17 amino acids. Germline V gives CDR1 WNHNN, CDR2 SYGVQD (reference sequence). The junction had 10 bases not matched to a gene; V was cut back by 4 bases and J by 4 bases. The CDR3 loop reads CASSGLAGVGGYNEQFF. In DNA, the CDR3 is TGCGCCAGCAGTGGTCTAGCGGGAGTTGGGGGTTACAATGAGCAGTTCTTC.